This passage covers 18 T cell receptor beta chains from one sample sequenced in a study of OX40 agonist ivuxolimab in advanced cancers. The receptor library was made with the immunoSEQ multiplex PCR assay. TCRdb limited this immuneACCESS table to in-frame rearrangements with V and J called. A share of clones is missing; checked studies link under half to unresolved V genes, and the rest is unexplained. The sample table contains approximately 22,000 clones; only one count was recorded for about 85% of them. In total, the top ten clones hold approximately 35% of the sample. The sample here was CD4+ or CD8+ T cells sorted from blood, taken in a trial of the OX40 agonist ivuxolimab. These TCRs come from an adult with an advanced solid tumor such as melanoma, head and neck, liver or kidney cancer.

The chain's CDR3 is CASSPGPTGTEAFF. The CDR3 coding sequence is TGTGCCAGCAGCCCGGGACCGACGGGCACTGAAGCTTTCTTT. The chain joins TRBV5-6 to TRBJ1-1; TRBD1 is a possible D gene (5 bases). CDR3 size: 14 residues. Germline V gene lookup returns CDR1 SGHDT and CDR2 YYEEEE. Trimming cost V 4 bases and J 4 bases, with 14 bases left between them.

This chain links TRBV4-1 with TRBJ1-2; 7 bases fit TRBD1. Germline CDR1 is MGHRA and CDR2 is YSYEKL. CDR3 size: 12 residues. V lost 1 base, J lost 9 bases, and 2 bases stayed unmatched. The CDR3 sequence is CASSQGTGSYTF. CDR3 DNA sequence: TGCGCCAGCAGCCAAGGGACAGGAAGCTACACCTTC.

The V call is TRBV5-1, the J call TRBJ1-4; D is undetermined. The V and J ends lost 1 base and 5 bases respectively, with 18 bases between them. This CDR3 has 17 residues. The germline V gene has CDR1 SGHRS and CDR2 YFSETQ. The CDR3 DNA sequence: TGCGCCAGCAGCTTGTATGAGGGTTTAAAGGGAAATGAAAAACTGTTTTTT. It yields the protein CASSLYEGLKGNEKLFF.

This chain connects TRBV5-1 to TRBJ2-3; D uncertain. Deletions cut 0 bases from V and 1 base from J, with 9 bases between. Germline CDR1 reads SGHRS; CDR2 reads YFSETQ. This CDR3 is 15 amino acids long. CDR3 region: CASSLGPGGTDTQYF. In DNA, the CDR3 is TGCGCCAGCAGCTTGGGACCGGGCGGCACAGATACGCAGTATTTT.

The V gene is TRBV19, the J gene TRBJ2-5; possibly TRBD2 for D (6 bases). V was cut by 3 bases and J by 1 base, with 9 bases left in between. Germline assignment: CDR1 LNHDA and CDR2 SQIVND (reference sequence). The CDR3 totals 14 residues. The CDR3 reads CASSIVGGQETQYF. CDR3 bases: TGTGCCAGTAGTATTGTCGGGGGCCAAGAGACCCAGTACTTC.

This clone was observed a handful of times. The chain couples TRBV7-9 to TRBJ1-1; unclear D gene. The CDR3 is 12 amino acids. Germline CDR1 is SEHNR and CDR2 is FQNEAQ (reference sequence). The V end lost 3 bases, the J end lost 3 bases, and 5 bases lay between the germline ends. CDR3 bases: TGTGCCAGCAGCTTGTTCGACACTGAAGCTTTCTTT. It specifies CASSLFDTEAFF.

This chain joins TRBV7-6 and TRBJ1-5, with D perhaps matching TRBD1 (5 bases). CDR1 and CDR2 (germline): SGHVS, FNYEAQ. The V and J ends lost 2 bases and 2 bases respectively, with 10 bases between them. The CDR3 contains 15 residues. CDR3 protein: CASSLSGGGNQPQHF. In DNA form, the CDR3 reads TGTGCCAGCAGCTTATCTGGAGGGGGCAATCAGCCCCAGCATTTT.

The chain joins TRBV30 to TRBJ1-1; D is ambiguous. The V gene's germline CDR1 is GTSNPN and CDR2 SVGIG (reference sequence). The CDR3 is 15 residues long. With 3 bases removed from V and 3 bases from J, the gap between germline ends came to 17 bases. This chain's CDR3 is CAWRAWVGNHTEAFF. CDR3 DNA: TGTGCCTGGAGGGCCTGGGTAGGCAACCACACTGAAGCTTTCTTT.

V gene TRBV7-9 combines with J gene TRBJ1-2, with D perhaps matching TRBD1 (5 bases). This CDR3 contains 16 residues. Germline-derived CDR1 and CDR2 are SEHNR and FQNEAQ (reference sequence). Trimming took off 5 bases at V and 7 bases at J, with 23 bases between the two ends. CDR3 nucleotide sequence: TGTGCCAGCAGCCCAGCTACAGTGCCCGCGGGGGGTGGCTACACCTTC. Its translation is CASSPATVPAGGGYTF.

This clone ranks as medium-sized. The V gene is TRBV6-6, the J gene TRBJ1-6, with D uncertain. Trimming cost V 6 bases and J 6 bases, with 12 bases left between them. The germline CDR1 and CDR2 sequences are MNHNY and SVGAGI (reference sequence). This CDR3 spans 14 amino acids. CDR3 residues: CASSFGIFNSPLHF. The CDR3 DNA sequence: TGTGCCAGCAGCTTCGGGATATTTAATTCACCCCTCCACTTT.

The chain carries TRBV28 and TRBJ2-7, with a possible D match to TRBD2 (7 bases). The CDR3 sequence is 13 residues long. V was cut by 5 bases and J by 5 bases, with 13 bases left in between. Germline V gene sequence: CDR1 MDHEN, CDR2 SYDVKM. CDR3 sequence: CASSIGGGDEQYF. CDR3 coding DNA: TGTGCCAGCAGTATAGGGGGGGGAGACGAGCAGTACTTC.

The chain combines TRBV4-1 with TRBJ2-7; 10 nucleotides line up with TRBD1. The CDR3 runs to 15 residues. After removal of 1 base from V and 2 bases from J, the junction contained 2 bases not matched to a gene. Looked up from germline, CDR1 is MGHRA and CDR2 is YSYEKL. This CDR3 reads CASSQAGTGAYEQYF. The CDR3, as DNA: TGCGCCAGCAGCCAAGCCGGGACAGGGGCCTACGAGCAGTACTTC.

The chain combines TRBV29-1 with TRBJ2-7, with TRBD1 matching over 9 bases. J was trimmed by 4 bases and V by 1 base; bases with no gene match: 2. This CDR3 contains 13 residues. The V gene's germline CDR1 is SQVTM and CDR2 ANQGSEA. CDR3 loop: CSVEGQGDYEQYF. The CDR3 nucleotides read TGCAGCGTTGAAGGACAGGGGGATTACGAGCAGTACTTC.

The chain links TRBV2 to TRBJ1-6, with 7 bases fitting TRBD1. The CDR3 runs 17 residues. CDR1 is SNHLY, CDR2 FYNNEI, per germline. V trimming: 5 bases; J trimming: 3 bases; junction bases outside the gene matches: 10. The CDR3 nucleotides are TGTGCCAGCAGTTTCCCTACAGGGGCAATCTATAATTCACCCCTCCACTTT. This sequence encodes CASSFPTGAIYNSPLHF.

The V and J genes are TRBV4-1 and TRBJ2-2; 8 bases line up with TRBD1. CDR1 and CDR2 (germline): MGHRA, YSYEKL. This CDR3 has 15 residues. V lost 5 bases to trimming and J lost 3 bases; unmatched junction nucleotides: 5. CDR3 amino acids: CASSSGQGYTGELFF. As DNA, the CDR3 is TGCGCCAGCAGCTCAGGACAGGGATACACCGGGGAGCTGTTTTTT.

DNA for the CDR3: TGTGCCAGCAGTTTGAGCTATGGCTACACCTTC. Translation: CASSLSYGYTF. The chain recombines TRBV28 with TRBJ1-2, with D unresolved. There are 11 residues in the CDR3. The V end lost 3 bases, the J end lost 4 bases, and 3 bases lay between the germline ends. The germline CDR1 and CDR2 sequences are MDHEN and SYDVKM.

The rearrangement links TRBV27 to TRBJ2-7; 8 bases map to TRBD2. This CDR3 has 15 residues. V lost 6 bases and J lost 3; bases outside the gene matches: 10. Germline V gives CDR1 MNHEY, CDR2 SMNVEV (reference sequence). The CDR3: CASSVSGEKHYEQYF. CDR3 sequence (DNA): TGTGCCAGCAGCGTTAGCGGGGAGAAACACTACGAGCAGTACTTC.

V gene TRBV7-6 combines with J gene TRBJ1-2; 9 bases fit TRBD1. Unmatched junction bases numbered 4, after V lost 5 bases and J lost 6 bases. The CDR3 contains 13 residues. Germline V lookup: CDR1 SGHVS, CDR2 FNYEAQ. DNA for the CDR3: TGTGCCAGCAGCCGGGGGACAGGGCATGGCTACACCTTC. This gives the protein CASSRGTGHGYTF.